This TCR beta chain was sequenced during a study of T and B cells in COVID-19 patients. Study overall: Active-infection patients were older, median roughly 70 years, than recovered patients, median about 34 years. About 90% of the roughly 20 active-infection patients had comorbidities associated with unfavorable COVID-19 outcome. Of over 18 active-infection patients, over 9 were critically ill with mechanical ventilation or extracorporeal membrane oxygenation.

Blood genomic DNA input for TRB amplification was about 240-550 ng. About this clonotype itself: What it binds is not known.

BIOMED2 TRB-A/B primer pools were used in multiplex TRB PCR. One entry per CDR3 protein, called by TCRdb with MiXCR from the multiplex PCR reads. The table includes 9,000 to 13,000 distinct CDR3 sequences, around 31% detected once. Study-level results: No sequencing was yet done of CD4+, regulatory or CD8+ subsets, or of SARS-CoV-2-responsive or tetramer+ sorted cells.

This CDR3 spans 15 amino acids. V lost 2 bases, J lost 0 bases, and 8 bases lay in between. The chain joins TRBV12-3 or TRBV12-4 to TRBJ1-5; D is ambiguous. The sequenced sample was blood. This TCR was sampled from a human donor with active COVID-19. The CDR3 sequence: CASSLSGYSNQPQHF. CDR3 DNA: TGTGCCAGCAGTTTATCGGGCTATAGCAATCAGCCCCAGCATTTT.